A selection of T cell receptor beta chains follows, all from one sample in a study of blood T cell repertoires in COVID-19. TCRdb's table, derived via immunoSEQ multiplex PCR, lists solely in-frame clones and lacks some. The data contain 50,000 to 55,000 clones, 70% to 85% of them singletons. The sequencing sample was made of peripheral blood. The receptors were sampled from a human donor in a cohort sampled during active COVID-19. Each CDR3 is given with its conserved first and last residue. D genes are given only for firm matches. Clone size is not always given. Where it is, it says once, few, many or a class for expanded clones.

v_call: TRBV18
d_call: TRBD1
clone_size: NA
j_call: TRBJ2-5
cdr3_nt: TGTGCCACCCGACAGGGGTCGGAGACCCAGTACTTC
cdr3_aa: CATRQGSETQYF

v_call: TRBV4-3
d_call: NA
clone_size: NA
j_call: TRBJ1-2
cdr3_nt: TGCGCCAGCAGCCAAGAGGTCATCAGGGTCGATGGCTACACCTTC
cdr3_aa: CASSQEVIRVDGYTF

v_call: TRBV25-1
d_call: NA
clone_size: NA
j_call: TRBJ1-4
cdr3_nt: TGTGCCAGCAGTGAATATAAGGGTCAGGGTGGTGAAAAACTGTTTTTT
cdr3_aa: CASSEYKGQGGEKLFF

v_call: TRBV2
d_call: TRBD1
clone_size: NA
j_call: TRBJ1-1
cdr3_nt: TGTGCCAGCAGTTGGAGACAGGGAAACACTGAAGCTTTCTTT
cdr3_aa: CASSWRQGNTEAFF

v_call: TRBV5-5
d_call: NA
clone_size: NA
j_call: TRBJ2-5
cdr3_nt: TGTGCCAGCAGCCCAGGGTCCCAAGAGACCCAGTACTTC
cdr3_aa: CASSPGSQETQYF

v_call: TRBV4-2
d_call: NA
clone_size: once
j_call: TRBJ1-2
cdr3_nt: TGTGCCAGCAGCCAAGACAGGGCGCGGAACTATGGCTACACCTTC
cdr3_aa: CASSQDRARNYGYTF

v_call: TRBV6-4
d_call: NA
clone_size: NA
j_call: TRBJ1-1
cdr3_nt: TGTGCCAGCAGCGCCGCTCCCGGGAACACTGAAGCTTTCTTT
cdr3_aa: CASSAAPGNTEAFF

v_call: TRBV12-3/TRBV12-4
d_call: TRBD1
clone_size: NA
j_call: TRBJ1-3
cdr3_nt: TGTGCCAGCAGACAGGGGGAGGGAAACACCATATATTTT
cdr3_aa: CASRQGEGNTIYF

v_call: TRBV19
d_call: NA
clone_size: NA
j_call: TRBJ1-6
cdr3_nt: TGTGCCAGTAGTATAGGCACATATCCGTCACCCCTCCACTTT
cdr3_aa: CASSIGTYPSPLHF

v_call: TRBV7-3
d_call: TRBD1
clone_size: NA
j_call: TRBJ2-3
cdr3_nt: TGTGCCAGCAGCGGAGGGGGACAGGGGGCAGATACGCAGTATTTT
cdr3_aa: CASSGGGQGADTQYF

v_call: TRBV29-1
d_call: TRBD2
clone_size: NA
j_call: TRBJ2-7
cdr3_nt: TGCAGCGTGCGGGGGACCAACGAGCAGTACTTC
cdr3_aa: CSVRGTNEQYF

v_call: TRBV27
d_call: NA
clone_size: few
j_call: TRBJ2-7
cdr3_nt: TGTGCCAGCAGTTTAGGGCGGGCCTCCTACGAGCAGTACTTC
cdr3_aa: CASSLGRASYEQYF

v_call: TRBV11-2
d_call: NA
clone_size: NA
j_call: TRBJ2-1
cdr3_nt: TGTGCCAGCAGCTTAGTTAGGGGGAGCTCCTACAATGAGCAGTTCTTC
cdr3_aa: CASSLVRGSSYNEQFF

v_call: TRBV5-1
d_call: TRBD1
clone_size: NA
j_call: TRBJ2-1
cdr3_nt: TGCGCCAGCAGCTTGAGGACAGGGGGAGGCGGGAGCTCCTACAATGAGCAGTTCTTC
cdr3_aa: CASSLRTGGGGSSYNEQFF

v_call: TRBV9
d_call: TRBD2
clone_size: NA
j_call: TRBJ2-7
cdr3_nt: TGTGCCAGCAGCGTAGGAGGGACTAGAGGGCAAGAGCAGTACTTC
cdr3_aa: CASSVGGTRGQEQYF

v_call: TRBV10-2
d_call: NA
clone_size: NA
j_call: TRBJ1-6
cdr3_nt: TGCGCCAGCATGGCCATCTATAATTCACCCCTCCACTTT
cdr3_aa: CASMAIYNSPLHF

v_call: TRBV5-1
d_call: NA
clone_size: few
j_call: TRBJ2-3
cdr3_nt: TGCGCCAGCAGCTTAAAACAAAGAGCGGGTAGAACAGATACGCAGTATTTT
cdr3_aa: CASSLKQRAGRTDTQYF

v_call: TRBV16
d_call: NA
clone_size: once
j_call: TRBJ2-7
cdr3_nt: TGTGCCAGCAGCCAGGGCAACCCCTACGAGCAGTACTTC
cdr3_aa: CASSQGNPYEQYF

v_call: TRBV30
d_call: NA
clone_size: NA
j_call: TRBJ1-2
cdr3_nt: TGTGCCTGGACCTTACAATGGGGCTACACCTTC
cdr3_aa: CAWTLQWGYTF

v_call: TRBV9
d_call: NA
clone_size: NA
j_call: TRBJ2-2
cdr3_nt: TGTGCCAGCAGCGTTTCGGGGACTGGCGCCGGGGAGCTGTTTTTT
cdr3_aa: CASSVSGTGAGELFF

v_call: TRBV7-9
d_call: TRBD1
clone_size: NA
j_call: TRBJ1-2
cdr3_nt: TGTGCCAGCAGCAACCCTCGAACTACAGGGGGAGCAGGGTATGGCTACACCTTC
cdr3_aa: CASSNPRTTGGAGYGYTF

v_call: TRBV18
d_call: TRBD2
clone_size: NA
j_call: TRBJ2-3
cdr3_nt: TGTGCCAGCTCACCACATAAGACTAGCGAGGTCCCAGATACGCAGTATTTT
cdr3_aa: CASSPHKTSEVPDTQYF

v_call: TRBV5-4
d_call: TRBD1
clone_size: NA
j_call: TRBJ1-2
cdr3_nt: TGTGCCAGCAGCCCCGACAGGGGATATGGCTACACCTTC
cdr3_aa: CASSPDRGYGYTF

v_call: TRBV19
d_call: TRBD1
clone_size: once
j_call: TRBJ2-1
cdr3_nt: TGTGCCAGTAACAAGGGACAGTTTGCCTCCTACAATGAGCAGTTCTTC
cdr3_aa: CASNKGQFASYNEQFF

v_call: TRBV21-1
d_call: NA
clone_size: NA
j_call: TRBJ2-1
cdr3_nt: TGTGCCAGCACCCCGGGTCGTGGAAATGAGCAGTTCTTC
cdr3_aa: CASTPGRGNEQFF

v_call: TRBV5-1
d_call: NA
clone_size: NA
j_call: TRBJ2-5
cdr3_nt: TGCGCCAGCGAACTAGGGAGGGGGGAGACCCAGTACTTC
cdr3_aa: CASELGRGETQYF

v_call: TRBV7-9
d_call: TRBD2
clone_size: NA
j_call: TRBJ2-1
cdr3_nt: TGTGCCAGCAGCTTAAACACTGGAGCGGGGGACCCGGGTAGGTTCTTC
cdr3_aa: CASSLNTGAGDPGRFF

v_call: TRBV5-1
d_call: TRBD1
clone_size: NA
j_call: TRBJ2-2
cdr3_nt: TGCGCCAGCAGCTTACAGGGGCCCGGGGAGCTGTTTTTT
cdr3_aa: CASSLQGPGELFF

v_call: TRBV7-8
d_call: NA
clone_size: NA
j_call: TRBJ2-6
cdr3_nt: TGTGCCAGCAGCTTAGCGTTGGCAGAGAGGAGCATCTCTGGGGCCAACGTCCTGACTTTC
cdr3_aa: CASSLALAERSISGANVLTF

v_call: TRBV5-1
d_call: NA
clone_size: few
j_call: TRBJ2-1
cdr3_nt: TGCGCCAGCGGGCTCAGGGATGAGCAGTTCTTC
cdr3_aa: CASGLRDEQFF

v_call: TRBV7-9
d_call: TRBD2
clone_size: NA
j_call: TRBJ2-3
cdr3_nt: TGTGCCGGGGGAGGGGCACAAGATACGCAGTATTTT
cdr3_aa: CAGGGAQDTQYF

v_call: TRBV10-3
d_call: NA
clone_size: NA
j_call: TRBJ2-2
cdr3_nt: TGTGCCATCAGCACGGGACTTGGGGACTTCGGGGAGCTGTTTTTT
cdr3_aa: CAISTGLGDFGELFF